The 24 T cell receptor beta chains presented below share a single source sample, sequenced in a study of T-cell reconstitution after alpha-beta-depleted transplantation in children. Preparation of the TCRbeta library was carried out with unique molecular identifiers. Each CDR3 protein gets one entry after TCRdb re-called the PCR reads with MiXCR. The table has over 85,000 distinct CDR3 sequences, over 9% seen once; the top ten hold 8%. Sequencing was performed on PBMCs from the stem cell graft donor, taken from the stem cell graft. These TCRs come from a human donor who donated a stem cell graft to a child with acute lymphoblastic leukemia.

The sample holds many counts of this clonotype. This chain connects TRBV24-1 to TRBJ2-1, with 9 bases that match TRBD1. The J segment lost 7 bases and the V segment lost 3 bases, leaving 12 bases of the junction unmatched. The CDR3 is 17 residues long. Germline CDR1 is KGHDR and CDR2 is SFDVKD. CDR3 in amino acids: CATSDLRPGTGRNEQFF. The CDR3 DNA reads TGTGCCACCAGTGATCTCCGTCCCGGGACAGGGAGGAATGAGCAGTTCTTC.

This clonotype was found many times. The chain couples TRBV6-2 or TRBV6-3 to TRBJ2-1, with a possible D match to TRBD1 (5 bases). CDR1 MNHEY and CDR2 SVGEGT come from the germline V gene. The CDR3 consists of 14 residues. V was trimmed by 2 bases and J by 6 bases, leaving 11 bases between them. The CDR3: CASSYPGIGNEQFF. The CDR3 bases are TGTGCCAGCAGTTACCCAGGGATTGGCAATGAGCAGTTCTTC.

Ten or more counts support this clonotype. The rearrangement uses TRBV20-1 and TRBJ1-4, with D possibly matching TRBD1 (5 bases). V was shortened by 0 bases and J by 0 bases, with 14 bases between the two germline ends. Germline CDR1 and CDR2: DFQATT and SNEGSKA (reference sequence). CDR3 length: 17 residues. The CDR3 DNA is TGCAGTGCTAGAGATCACGGGGACCTTGCAACTAATGAAAAACTGTTTTTT. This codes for CSARDHGDLATNEKLFF.

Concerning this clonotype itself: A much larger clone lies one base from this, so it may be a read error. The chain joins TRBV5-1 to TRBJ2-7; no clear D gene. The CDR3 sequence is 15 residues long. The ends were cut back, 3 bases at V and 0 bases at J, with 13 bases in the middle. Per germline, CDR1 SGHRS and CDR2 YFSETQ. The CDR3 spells CASSSTGRHSYEQYF. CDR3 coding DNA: TGCGCCAGCAGCTCGACTGGGCGGCACTCCTACGAGCAGTACTTC.

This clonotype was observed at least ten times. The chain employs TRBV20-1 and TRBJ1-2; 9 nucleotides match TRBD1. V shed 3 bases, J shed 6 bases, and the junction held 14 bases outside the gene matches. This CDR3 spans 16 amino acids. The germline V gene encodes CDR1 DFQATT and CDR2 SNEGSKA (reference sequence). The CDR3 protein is CSASLGATGGLNGYTF. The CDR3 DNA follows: TGCAGTGCTAGTTTGGGCGCCACAGGGGGCTTGAATGGCTACACCTTC.

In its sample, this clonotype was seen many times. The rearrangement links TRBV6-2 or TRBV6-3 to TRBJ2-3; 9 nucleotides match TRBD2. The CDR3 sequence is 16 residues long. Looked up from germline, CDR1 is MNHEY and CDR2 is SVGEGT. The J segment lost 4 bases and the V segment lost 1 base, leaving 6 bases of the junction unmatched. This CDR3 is CASSYYLAGESDTQYF. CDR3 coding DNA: TGTGCCAGCAGTTACTATTTAGCGGGAGAGTCAGATACGCAGTATTTT.

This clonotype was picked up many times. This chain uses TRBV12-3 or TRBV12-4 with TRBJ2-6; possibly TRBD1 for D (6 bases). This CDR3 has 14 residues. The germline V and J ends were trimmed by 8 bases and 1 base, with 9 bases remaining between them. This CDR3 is CASGTRSGANVLTF. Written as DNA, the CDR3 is TGTGCCAGCGGGACAAGATCTGGGGCCAACGTCCTGACTTTC.

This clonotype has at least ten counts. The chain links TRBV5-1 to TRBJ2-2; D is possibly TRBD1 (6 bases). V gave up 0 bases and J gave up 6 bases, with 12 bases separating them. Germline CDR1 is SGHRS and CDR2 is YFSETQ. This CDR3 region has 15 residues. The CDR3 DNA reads TGCGCCAGCAGCTTGGATGGGGGCTCGGCCGGGGAGCTGTTTTTT. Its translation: CASSLDGGSAGELFF.

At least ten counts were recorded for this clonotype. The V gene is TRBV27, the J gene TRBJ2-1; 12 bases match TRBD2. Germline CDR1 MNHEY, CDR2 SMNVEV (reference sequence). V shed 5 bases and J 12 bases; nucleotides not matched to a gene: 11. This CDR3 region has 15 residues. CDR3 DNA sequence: TGTGCCAGCAGTCCGCGGCTAGCGGGGGGGCGGGGGCAGTTCTTC. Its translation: CASSPRLAGGRGQFF.

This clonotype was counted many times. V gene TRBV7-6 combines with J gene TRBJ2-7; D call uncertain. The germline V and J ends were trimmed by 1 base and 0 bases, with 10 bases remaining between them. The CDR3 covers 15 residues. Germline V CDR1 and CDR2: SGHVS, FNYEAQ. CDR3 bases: TGTGCCAGCAGCTTAGAGGCGGAAAGCTCCTACGAGCAGTACTTC. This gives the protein CASSLEAESSYEQYF.

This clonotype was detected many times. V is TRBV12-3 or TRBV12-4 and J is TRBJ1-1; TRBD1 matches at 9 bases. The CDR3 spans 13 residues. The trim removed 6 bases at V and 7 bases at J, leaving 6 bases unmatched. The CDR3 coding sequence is TGTGCCAGCAGCACAGGGGGCGGGGGTGAAGCTTTCTTT. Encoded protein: CASSTGGGGEAFF.

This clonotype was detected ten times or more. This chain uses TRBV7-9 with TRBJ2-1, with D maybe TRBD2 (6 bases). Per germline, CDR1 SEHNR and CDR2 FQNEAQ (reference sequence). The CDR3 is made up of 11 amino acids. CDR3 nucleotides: TGTGGCGGGCGGGATGGCAATGAGCAGTTCTTC. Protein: CGGRDGNEQFF. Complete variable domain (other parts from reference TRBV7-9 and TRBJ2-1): DTGVSQNPRHKITKRGQNVTFRCDPISEHNRLYWYRQTLGQGPEFLTYFQNEAQLEKSRLLSDRFSAERPKGSFSTLEIQRTEQGDSAMYLCGGRDGNEQFFGPGTRLTVL.

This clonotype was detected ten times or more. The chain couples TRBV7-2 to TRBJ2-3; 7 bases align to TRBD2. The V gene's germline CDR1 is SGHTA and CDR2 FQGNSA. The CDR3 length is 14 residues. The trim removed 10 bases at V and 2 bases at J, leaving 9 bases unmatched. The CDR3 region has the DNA TGTGCCACCGGGGAAAGCGGGGCCACAGATACGCAGTATTTT. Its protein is CATGESGATDTQYF.

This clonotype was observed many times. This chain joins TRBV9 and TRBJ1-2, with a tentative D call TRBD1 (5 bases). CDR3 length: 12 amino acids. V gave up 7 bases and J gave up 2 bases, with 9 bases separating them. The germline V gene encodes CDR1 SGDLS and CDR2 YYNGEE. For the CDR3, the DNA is TGTGCCAGCCAGGGTGGGAACTATGGCTACACCTTC. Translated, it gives CASQGGNYGYTF.

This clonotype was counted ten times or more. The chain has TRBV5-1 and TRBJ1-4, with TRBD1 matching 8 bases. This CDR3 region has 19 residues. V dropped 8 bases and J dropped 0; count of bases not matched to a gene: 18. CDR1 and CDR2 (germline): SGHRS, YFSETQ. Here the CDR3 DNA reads TGCGCCAGAAAACTCCCTGGCGGGACAGGATACGCAACTAATGAAAAACTGTTTTTT. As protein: CARKLPGGTGYATNEKLFF.

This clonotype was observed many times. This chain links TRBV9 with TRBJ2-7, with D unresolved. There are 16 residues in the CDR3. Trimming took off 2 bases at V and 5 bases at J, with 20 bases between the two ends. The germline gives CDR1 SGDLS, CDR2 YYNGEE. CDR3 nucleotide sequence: TGTGCCAGCAGCGTGAGCAGAGAGTCCTCCCGAGACGAGCAGTACTTC. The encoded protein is CASSVSRESSRDEQYF. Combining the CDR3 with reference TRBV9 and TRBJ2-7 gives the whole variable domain DSGVTQTPKHLITATGQRVTLRCSPRSGDLSVYWYQQSLDQGLQFLIQYYNGEERAKGNILERFSAQQFPDLHSELNLSSLELGDSALYFCASSVSRESSRDEQYFGPGTRLTVT.

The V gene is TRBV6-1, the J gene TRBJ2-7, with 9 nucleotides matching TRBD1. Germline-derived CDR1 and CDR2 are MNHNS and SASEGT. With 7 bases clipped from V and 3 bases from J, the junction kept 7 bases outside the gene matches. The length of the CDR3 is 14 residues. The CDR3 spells CASKWGQGDYEQYF. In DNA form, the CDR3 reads TGTGCCAGCAAATGGGGACAGGGCGACTACGAGCAGTACTTC.

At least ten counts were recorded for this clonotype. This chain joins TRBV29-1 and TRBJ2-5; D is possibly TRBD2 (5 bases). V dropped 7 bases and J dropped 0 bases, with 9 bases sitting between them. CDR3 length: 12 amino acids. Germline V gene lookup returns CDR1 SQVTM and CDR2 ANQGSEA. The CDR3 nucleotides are TGCAGCGCAGAGGAGGACCAAGAGACCCAGTACTTC. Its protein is CSAEEDQETQYF.

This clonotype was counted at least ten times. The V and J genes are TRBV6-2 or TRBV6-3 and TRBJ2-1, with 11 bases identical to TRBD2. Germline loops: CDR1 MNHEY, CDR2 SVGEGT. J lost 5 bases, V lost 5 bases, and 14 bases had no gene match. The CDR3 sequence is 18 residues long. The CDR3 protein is CASSPPLYPGLADNEQFF. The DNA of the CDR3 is TGTGCCAGCAGTCCCCCTCTTTATCCGGGACTAGCGGACAATGAGCAGTTCTTC.

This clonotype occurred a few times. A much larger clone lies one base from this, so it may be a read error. CDR3 in amino acids: CASTDSNSQYF. Here the CDR3 DNA reads TGTGCCAGCACCGATAGTAACAGTCAGTACTTC. The gene calls are TRBV28 and TRBJ2-4; D ambiguous. CDR1 and CDR2 from the germline V gene are MDHEN and SYDVKM. This CDR3 contains 11 residues.

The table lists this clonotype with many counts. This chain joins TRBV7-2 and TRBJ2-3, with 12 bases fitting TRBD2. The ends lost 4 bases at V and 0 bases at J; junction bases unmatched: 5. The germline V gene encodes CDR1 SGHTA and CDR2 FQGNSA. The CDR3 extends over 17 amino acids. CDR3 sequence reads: CASSYPSGRGSTDTQYF. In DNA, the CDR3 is TGTGCCAGCAGCTACCCTAGCGGGAGGGGGAGCACAGATACGCAGTATTTT.

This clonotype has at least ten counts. CDR3 sequence reads: CASGSGGGGADEQYF. Written as DNA, the CDR3 is TGTGCTAGTGGTTCTGGCGGAGGGGGTGCAGACGAGCAGTACTTC. The chain joins TRBV12-5 to TRBJ2-7; D tentatively reads TRBD1 or TRBD2 (6 bases each). The ends were cut back, 4 bases at V and 5 bases at J, with 18 bases in the middle. This CDR3 region has 15 residues. In germline, CDR1 is LGHNT, CDR2 FRNRAP.

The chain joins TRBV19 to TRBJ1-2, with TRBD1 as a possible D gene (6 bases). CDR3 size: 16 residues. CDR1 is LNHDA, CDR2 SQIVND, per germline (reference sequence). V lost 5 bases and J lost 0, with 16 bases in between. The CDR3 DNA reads TGTGCCAGTAGTTCCCGAGGGGGGGAATCTAACTATGGCTACACCTTC. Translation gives CASSSRGGESNYGYTF. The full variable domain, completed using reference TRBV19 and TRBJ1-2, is DGGITQSPKYLFRKEGQNVTLSCEQNLNHDAMYWYRQDPGQGLRLIYYSQIVNDFQKGDIAEGYSVSREKKESFPLTVTSAQKNPTAFYLCASSSRGGESNYGYTFGSGTRLTVV.

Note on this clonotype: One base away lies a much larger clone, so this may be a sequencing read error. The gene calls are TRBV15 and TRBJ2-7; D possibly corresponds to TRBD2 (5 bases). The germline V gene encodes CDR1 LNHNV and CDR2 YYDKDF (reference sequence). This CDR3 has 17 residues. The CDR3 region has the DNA TGTGCCACCAGCAGAGATCGGGCCAGGACTTCAACCTACGAGCAGAACTTC. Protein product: CATSRDRARTSTYEQNF. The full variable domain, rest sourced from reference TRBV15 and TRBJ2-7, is DAMVIQNPRYQVTQFGKPVTLSCSQTLNHNVMYWYQQKSSQAPKLLFHYYDKDFNNEADTPDNFQSRRPNTSFCFLDIRSPGLGDTAMYLCATSRDRARTSTYEQNFGPGTRLTVT.